Following are 8 T cell receptor beta chains from one sample sequenced in a study of shared clonotypes between healthy human individuals. Produced via immunoSEQ multiplex PCR; TCRdb's table is partial and in-frame only. Of roughly 500,000 clones listed, 70% to 80% are singletons. The sequencing sample was made of PBMCs. The receptors were gathered from a middle-aged woman in good health. Some clones in this sample may be carry-over from other donors' samples.

The rearrangement joins TRBV11-2 to TRBJ2-5; 10 nucleotides line up with TRBD2. CDR3 size: 17 residues. Germline trimming cut 2 bases from V and 4 bases from J; bases unmatched to any gene: 10. The germline V gene has CDR1 SGHAT and CDR2 FQNNGV. CDR3 protein: CASSLRGASGSGETQYF. The CDR3 DNA reads TGTGCCAGCAGCTTACGAGGGGCTAGCGGGAGTGGAGAGACCCAGTACTTC.

The V gene is TRBV7-9, the J gene TRBJ2-7; D remains ambiguous. The CDR3 covers 13 residues. Deletions cut 5 bases from V and 3 bases from J, with 11 bases between. Germline loops: CDR1 SEHNR, CDR2 FQNEAQ (reference sequence). CDR3 sequence reads: CASSPKDRYEQYF. The CDR3 coding sequence is TGTGCCAGCAGCCCTAAGGACCGCTACGAGCAGTACTTC.

The V and J genes are TRBV19 and TRBJ2-7; perhaps TRBD2 as D (5 bases). The CDR3 has 15 amino acids. The V gene's germline CDR1 is LNHDA and CDR2 SQIVND (reference sequence). V was pared by 6 bases and J by 3 bases, with 18 bases between. The CDR3 loop reads CASREIEGSVYEQYF. CDR3 sequence (DNA): TGTGCCAGTAGGGAGATCGAGGGCTCAGTCTACGAGCAGTACTTC.

This clone was recorded once. This rearrangement joins TRBV5-4 to TRBJ2-1; no firm D call. V lost 1 base, J lost 7 bases, and 6 bases lay in between. Germline V gene lookup returns CDR1 SGHNT and CDR2 YYREEE (reference sequence). This CDR3 is 12 amino acids long. The CDR3 is CASSLPSNEQFF. Written as DNA, the CDR3 is TGTGCCAGCAGCTTGCCCTCTAATGAGCAGTTCTTC. Looking up the rest from reference TRBV5-4 and TRBJ2-1 gives the full variable domain: ETGVTQSPTHLIKTRGQQVTLRCSSQSGHNTVSWYQQALGQGPQFIFQYYREEENGRGNFPPRFSGLQFPNYSSELNVNALELDDSALYLCASSLPSNEQFFGPGTRLTVL.

This clone has at least ten counts. The rearrangement joins TRBV19 to TRBJ1-2; TRBD1 is a possible D gene (6 bases). Germline-derived CDR1 and CDR2 are LNHDA and SQIVND (reference sequence). Deletions cut 7 bases from V and 4 bases from J, with 25 bases between. CDR3 length: 17 residues. The CDR3 spells CASTPQSHGGPAYGYTF. CDR3 sequence (DNA): TGTGCCAGTACTCCTCAAAGCCACGGGGGCCCAGCCTATGGCTACACCTTC. The full variable domain, with the rest looked up from reference TRBV19 and TRBJ1-2, is DGGITQSPKYLFRKEGQNVTLSCEQNLNHDAMYWYRQDPGQGLRLIYYSQIVNDFQKGDIAEGYSVSREKKESFPLTVTSAQKNPTAFYLCASTPQSHGGPAYGYTFGSGTRLTVV.

The chain recombines TRBV5-4 with TRBJ2-1; D uncertain. V lost 6 bases to trimming and J lost 0 bases, with 13 bases between them. The CDR3 runs 15 residues. Germline V gene lookup returns CDR1 SGHNT and CDR2 YYREEE (reference sequence). CDR3 region: CASTLELSSYNEQFF. DNA of the CDR3: TGTGCCAGCACCCTCGAGCTAAGCTCCTACAATGAGCAGTTCTTC.

The gene calls are TRBV5-4 and TRBJ2-3; D possibly corresponds to TRBD2 (7 bases). The V and J ends lost 0 bases and 2 bases respectively, with 13 bases between them. Germline CDR1 SGHNT, CDR2 YYREEE (reference sequence). The CDR3 length is 16 residues. The CDR3 loop reads CASSLGGGSFTDTQYF. In DNA form, the CDR3 reads TGTGCCAGCAGCTTGGGGGGGGGCAGCTTCACAGATACGCAGTATTTT.

As regards this clone: Additional DNA sequences in this sample encode the identical CDR3. The CDR3 spells CASSFYSYNEQFF. The CDR3 DNA reads TGTGCCAGCAGCTTCTATAGCTACAATGAGCAGTTCTTC. The chain couples TRBV7-2 to TRBJ2-1; D remains unclear. Deletions cut 3 bases from V and 3 bases from J, with 6 bases between. From germline, CDR1 is SGHTA and CDR2 FQGNSA. This CDR3 spans 13 amino acids.